Sequencing of this T cell receptor (beta chain) was carried out in a study of blood T cells in healthy people across ages (dated by TCRdb to 2013 to 2016). Concerning the study at large: In model experiments, template switching captured about one uniquely barcoded TCR beta cDNA molecule for every two T cells. Two additional independent replicas of 1 million unique cDNA reads from the same blood draw were analyzed for two donors (one aged 18 to 30 and one aged 80 or older). The donors were divided into four age groups: young (average approximately 16 years), middle-aged (about 40), aged (approximately 62) and long-lived (about 80). Age-related changes in TCR beta repertoire diversity were measured in the study by deep sequencing normalized with unique cDNA molecular identifiers.

A remark on this clonotype: The clone's antigen remains unknown. Base qualities were left out, and no much larger clone turns up one base away.

The roughly 39 donors, aged about 6 to 100 years, were systemically healthy Caucasian individuals from Russia. Each donor gave ten milliliters of peripheral blood, drawn into EDTA-treated Vacutainer tubes. PBMCs were isolated by Ficoll-Paque density-gradient centrifugation, with at least 7 million obtained per sample. Total RNA was extracted from PBMCs with Trizol reagent, with at least 6 micrograms obtained per sample. The percentages of naive CD45RAhigh/CD27high T cells were determined by flow cytometry on a PBMC aliquot from every donor. The library was prepared using 5' RACE. Instrument on record: Illumina HiSeq 2500. The second PCR ran for about 7 to 11 cycles and used a J-beta primer mix along with a sample-barcoded 5' primer. Each TCR beta cDNA molecule received a unique molecular identifier from a template-switch 5' adaptor carrying 12 random nucleotides. At least 2.5 million CDR3-containing paired-end reads were obtained from each sample. First-strand cDNA was synthesized from all RNA with the Mint cDNA synthesis kit, primed by a TRBC-specific oligonucleotide. After uracil-DNA glycosylase treatment, a first 18-cycle PCR used universal primers M1SS and BC2_uni_R on all cDNA. The paper's data handling went like this. Each sample was normalized by randomly selecting 1 million high-quality reads, each carrying a distinct molecular identifier. Instead of being binned into consensus sequences, reads that shared molecular identifiers were thrown out. MiTCR, with a Q25 quality threshold and the strictest error-elimination algorithm, was used for CDR3 identification, clonotype clustering and error correction. Lower-bound total TCR beta diversity was estimated with a nonparametric unseen species model using Euler transformation. TCRdb reprocessing: public reads trimmed at Q25 with fastp, clones called with MiXCR, in-frame beta chains kept. Under each unique CDR3 protein, matching rows form one entry showing the most common genes and DNA. TCRdb's processing, not the authors', yielded these V and J calls. The sample table shows 700,000 to 900,000 distinct CDR3 sequences, and around a quarter are seen once. About 3% of the sample goes to the ten largest clones.

General study outcomes and caveats: Estimates of total diversity based on one million sequenced T cells were regarded as lower bounds and as underestimates. A strong correlation was found between observed TCR beta diversity and the percentage of naive T cells measured by flow cytometry. As age increased, observed TCR beta diversity per million T cells dropped in a roughly linear way, and a significant reduction was already evident by age 40. Compared with the aged group, more naive CD4+ T cells, fewer expanded clones and increased TCR diversity were shown by the long-lived group, suggesting age selection. The CMV infection status of donors was not known, potentially confounding age-related changes in expanded clonotypes. Bulk unsorted PBMC profiling prevented conclusive comparison of naive and antigen-experienced compartments.

Trimming accounts for 1 base at V and 7 bases at J, while the number of junction bases matched to no gene is 10. CDR1 SEHNR and CDR2 FQNEAQ are derived from the germline V gene (reference sequence). The CDR3 holds 17 amino acids from the cysteine to the phenylalanine. Of all the DNA, just the CDR3 is kept, 51 bases in frame from base 1. These data were also filed under a second study, of T cells of mothers and their children. According to the second study: Nine systemically healthy Caucasian individuals served as donors, namely three mothers together with their six children. cDNA synthesis consumed the entire amount of extracted RNA, loaded at around 1.5 ug RNA in each 15 ul reaction. In the second PCR, the M1S primer added sample barcodes and 2-4 random nucleotides. Over 9.5 million TCR beta CDR3 reads were obtained for each mother, and 2.7 million or so reads were obtained for each child. Thymic selection similarly shapes TCR recombination output in related and unrelated pairs, with minor effect from inherited differences. Normalized repertoire overlap in related mother-child pairs was always slightly higher than in unrelated mother-child pairs, but the difference was never significant. No persistent microchimeric T cell clones were found, with a detection sensitivity of approximately 100 clones per million clonotypes. To look for features that set related mother-child pairs apart from unrelated individuals, the researchers ran deep NGS to compare the TCR beta repertoires of mothers and children. The mean age was approximately 41 +/- 4 years for the mothers and approximately 11 +/- 4 years for the children. After adapter ligation with NEBNext reagents, the libraries were sequenced on Illumina HiSeq 2000 with 100+100 nt paired-end reads. To prevent cross-contamination, the mother and child libraries were prepared a month apart and were sequenced in separate runs. Each donor had between about 450,000 and 2,100,000 distinct TCR beta clonotypes identified. Naive TCR beta clonotypes were estimated from low-frequency clonotypes matched to each donor's FACS-determined naive share, without sorting.

The receptor was derived from a boy between 10 and 17 years old in good health. The sample consisted of blood. The sequence links TRBV7-9 to TRBJ2-1; TRBD1 lines up with 10 middle nucleotides. The DNA reads as follows: TGTGCCAGCAGCTTAGGCCCCGGGACAGGGGCCTTTAATGAGCAGTTCTTC. The translation is CASSLGPGTGAFNEQFF.